A selection of T cell receptor beta chains follows, all from one sample in a study of naive and memory T cell subsets. TCRdb reanalysed the UMI-ligation and nested PCR reads using MiXCR and keeps one entry per CDR3 protein. The sample lists about 99,000 distinct CDR3 sequences, roughly 15% occurring once. Sequencing input: naive CD8+ T cells from blood. These receptors all come from a human donor in good health. Both conserved end residues are trimmed from each CDR3.

>TRBV9
ASSGDSRVTEAF
>TRBV29-1
SVDNRGNSGELF
>TRBV10-3
AISGLGSYNEQF
>TRBV20-1
SASGTGSDTQY
>TRBV20-1
SATEGDSYEQY
>TRBV6-2/TRBV6-3
ASRGLEAELTLIFGTDTQY
>TRBV4-2
ASSQDPTARETQY
>TRBV4-2
ASSQGQREGLDEQF
>TRBV27
ASVGRTGPLADTQY
>TRBV29-1
SVDHGTSWNEQF
>TRBV4-3
ASSQEVDGWVYEQY
>TRBV7-3
ASSLGGYGTDTQY
>TRBV7-9
ASSLELARDTEAF
>TRBV6-2/TRBV6-3
ASSWKGRGTQY
>TRBV10-3
ASGGAGTGANVLT
>TRBV25-1
ASGTGSYEQY
>TRBV4-3
ASSQDKWDTDTQY
>TRBV29-1
SLGNFTDTQY
>TRBV12-3/TRBV12-4
ASSGWDRGYNEQF
>TRBV7-9
ASSTDSRPQH
>TRBV12-3/TRBV12-4
ATAPDEQF
>TRBV28
ASSFRGTGRHEQY
>TRBV5-5
ASSSENRGLTIYNEQF
>TRBV7-9
ASTSSGSMGEQY
>TRBV3-1
ASSDPGTSAYNEQF
>TRBV2
ASSEAEAF
>TRBV11-2
ASSLIRAYEQY
>TRBV20-1
SASPNRVVVVDEQF
>TRBV5-6
ASSLGRVYEQF
>TRBV19
ASSATSGANVLT
>TRBV7-9
ASSLAWRDGYT
>TRBV29-1
SVGTGWDEQY
>TRBV12-3/TRBV12-4
ASSPGTRGGYT
>TRBV12-3/TRBV12-4
ASSPALGGSVSHNGELF
>TRBV5-4
ASRVAGGPPREQY
>TRBV14
ASSQVTRGEQF